This TCR beta chain was sequenced during a study of cytomegalovirus exposure and HLA in healthy donors. Study findings and constraints: In a later analysis, CMV-associated beta chains were mostly HLA-associated, it appeared. Compared with the roughly 700-donor mean, an Asian-associated ancestry cluster reportedly had fewer N-insertions, according to a later analysis.

Primers: 60 Vbeta forward and 13 Jbeta reverse. Only in-frame clones appear in the TCRdb table, and some are missing; sequencing was by immunoSEQ multiplex PCR. The sample holds 120,000 or so clones, around 78% seen once. CDR3 length: 11 residues. Germline CDR1 ENHRY, CDR2 SYGVKD. Concerning this clone itself: Antigen: not known. The germline gene is not matched at one end of the junction; a read error may be the cause.

The rearrangement uses TRBV10-3 and TRBJ1-1; D is undetermined. The sequenced sample was PBMCs. This TCR was sampled from a woman between 35 and 50 years old in good health and CMV-seronegative. CDR3 bases: TGTGCCATCGGGGAGAACACTGAAGCCTTCTTT. It encodes CAIGENTEAFF.